This TCR beta chain was profiled in a study of blood T cells in healthy people across ages. Whole-study findings and limits: The fall in TCR beta diversity per million T cells was roughly linear with age. A greater number of naive CD4+ cells and higher diversity distinguished long-lived donors from aged donors. PBMCs that were unsorted prevented a conclusive naive versus antigen-experienced comparison.

J gave up 1 base and V 4 bases, and 8 bases lay outside the gene matches. Germline V CDR1 and CDR2: MNHEY, SVGAGI. The CDR3 is 19 residues long. This clonotype was seen at least ten times. The antigen remains undetermined. Through a sample-barcoded 5' primer and a J-beta primer mix, a second PCR was run for roughly 6 to 12 cycles. TCRdb passed the 5' RACE reads through MiXCR, listing each CDR3 protein once. The table has over 600,000 distinct CDR3 sequences, around 21% seen once; the top ten hold 3% to 4%. Source material: blood. The sequence came from a man between 65 and 80 years old in good health. The genes are TRBV6-5 and TRBJ2-1; 15 nucleotides align to TRBD2. The CDR3 DNA reads as TGTGCCAGCAGTTCTCCGGGACTAGCGGGAGGATTGTCCTACAATGAGCAGTTCTTC. This codes for CASSSPGLAGGLSYNEQFF.